This T cell receptor (beta chain) came from a study of tumour-infiltrating T cells in Burkitt lymphoma. Study summary: The Burkitt lymphoma cohort spanned all epidemiological subtypes. Overall and progression-free survival were predicted by productive clonality.

Study-level findings and limits: Public clonotypes, several, appeared across numerous Burkitt lymphoma patients.

This clone was seen more than once but under ten times. No antigen is known for it. Germline CDR1 is SGHRS and CDR2 is YFSETQ. J was trimmed by 0 bases and V by 1 base; bases with no gene match: 2. The CDR3 extends over 16 amino acids. The data were produced by immunoSEQ multiplex PCR, yet TCRdb's version contains in-frame clones alone and is incomplete. The sample consists of about 3,000 clones, 13% of them appearing once. Material for sequencing was tumor tissue. The chain couples TRBV5-1 to TRBJ2-2; TRBD2 aligns across 8 bases. The sequence was obtained from a human donor with Burkitt lymphoma. The CDR3 region has the DNA TGCGCCAGCAGCTTGTCTAGCGGGTCGAACACCGGGGAGCTGTTTTTT. It is translated as CASSLSSGSNTGELFF. The whole variable domain, filled in from reference TRBV5-1 and TRBJ2-2, reads KAGVTQTPRYLIKTRGQQVTLSCSPISGHRSVSWYQQTPGQGLQFLFEYFSETQRNKGNFPGRFSGRQFSNSRSEMNVSTLELGDSALYLCASSLSSGSNTGELFFGEGSRLTVL.